The 14 T cell receptor beta chains below all came from one sample that was sequenced in a study of blood T cell repertoires in COVID-19. Produced via immunoSEQ multiplex PCR; TCRdb's table is partial and in-frame only. Of 300,000 to 400,000 clones in the sample, 80% to 90% were seen once. The specimen was PBMCs or T cells enriched from blood (not recorded which). The receptors here all came from a man younger than 35 who had recovered from COVID-19.

The sample holds one count of this clone. J is TRBJ2-3 and V is TRBV19; the match to TRBD1 covers 8 bases. V shed 5 bases, J shed 4 bases, and the junction held 14 bases outside the gene matches. CDR1 is LNHDA and CDR2 is SQIVND in the germline V gene (reference sequence). The CDR3 is 17 residues long. CDR3: CASSLQSQGAIADTQYF. The CDR3 region has the DNA TGTGCCAGTAGTCTGCAAAGCCAGGGGGCTATCGCAGATACGCAGTATTTT. Filled out from reference TRBV19 and TRBJ2-3, the complete variable domain reads DGGITQSPKYLFRKEGQNVTLSCEQNLNHDAMYWYRQDPGQGLRLIYYSQIVNDFQKGDIAEGYSVSREKKESFPLTVTSAQKNPTAFYLCASSLQSQGAIADTQYFGPGTRLTVL.

The genes are TRBV7-9 and TRBJ2-1, with 8 bases matching TRBD1. The CDR3 is 15 amino acids. CDR1 and CDR2 (germline): SEHNR, FQNEAQ (reference sequence). The V and J ends lost 4 bases and 7 bases, in that order; junction bases with no gene match: 9. The chain's CDR3 is CASSSPDRGYNEQFF. In nucleotides, the CDR3 is TGTGCCAGCAGCTCCCCAGACAGGGGCTATAATGAGCAGTTCTTC.

The chain couples TRBV12-3 or TRBV12-4 to TRBJ2-7; D remains unclear. The length of the CDR3 is 12 residues. Trimming removed 6 bases at V and 7 bases at J, with 13 bases between. The CDR3: CASRPDTTEQYF. The CDR3 nucleotides are TGTGCCAGCAGGCCAGACACAACGGAGCAGTACTTC.

For this clone: The same CDR3 can be traced to other DNA sequences in this sample. This chain connects TRBV2 to TRBJ1-3; 7 nucleotides match TRBD1. Trimming at V came to 4 bases and at J to 4 bases, leaving 1 base not matched to a gene. This CDR3 is 13 amino acids long. Per germline, CDR1 SNHLY and CDR2 FYNNEI. CDR3: CASSVGQGNTIYF. CDR3 nucleotides: TGTGCCAGCAGTGTGGGACAGGGAAACACCATATATTTT.

V and J are TRBV7-9 and TRBJ2-7; D gene uncertain. The CDR3 runs to 15 residues. CDR1 is SEHNR, CDR2 FQNEAQ, per germline (reference sequence). V was shortened by 5 bases and J by 5 bases, with 19 bases between the two germline ends. CDR3 in amino acids: CASSLIPSPADEQYF. The CDR3 nucleotides are TGTGCCAGCAGCCTTATCCCCTCGCCCGCGGACGAGCAGTACTTC. The entire variable domain, with the rest obtained from reference TRBV7-9 and TRBJ2-7, is as follows: DTGVSQNPRHKITKRGQNVTFRCDPISEHNRLYWYRQTLGQGPEFLTYFQNEAQLEKSRLLSDRFSAERPKGSFSTLEIQRTEQGDSAMYLCASSLIPSPADEQYFGPGTRLTVT.

The chain employs TRBV7-6 and TRBJ1-1, with 8 bases matching TRBD1. The CDR3 runs to 16 residues. J was trimmed by 2 bases and V by 5 bases; bases with no gene match: 10. Germline values: CDR1 SGHVS, CDR2 FNYEAQ. CDR3 sequence: CASSPGQDYLNTEAFF. In DNA, the CDR3 is TGTGCCAGCAGCCCGGGACAGGACTACCTTAACACTGAAGCTTTCTTT.

This clone was observed once. CDR3 sequence (DNA): TGCGCCAGCAGCCAGGCACTAGCGCTGAGCTCCTACGAGCAGTACTTC. This translates into CASSQALALSSYEQYF. This sequence joins TRBV4-1 and TRBJ2-7; 7 bases map to TRBD2. V lost 3 bases and J lost 0; bases outside the gene matches: 8. The CDR3 totals 16 residues. CDR1 and CDR2 from the germline V gene are MGHRA and YSYEKL.

This chain links TRBV6-5 with TRBJ2-5; 10 positions agree with TRBD2. This CDR3 region has 15 residues. Trimming removed 6 bases from V and 1 base from J; junction bases left unmatched: 5. Germline V CDR1 and CDR2: MNHEY, SVGAGI. CDR3 DNA: TGTGCCAGCAGCAAAACTAGCGGGGTCCAAGAGACCCAGTACTTC. Its translation is CASSKTSGVQETQYF.

The J gene is TRBJ2-1, the V gene TRBV7-9; the match to TRBD2 covers 9 bases. The trim removed 0 bases at V and 6 bases at J, leaving 3 bases unmatched. The CDR3 sequence is 15 residues long. Looked up from germline, CDR1 is SEHNR and CDR2 is FQNEAQ (reference sequence). The CDR3 is CASSLASGSINEQFF. The CDR3 DNA reads as TGTGCCAGCAGCTTAGCTAGCGGGAGTATCAATGAGCAGTTCTTC.

V and J are TRBV19 and TRBJ2-3; D unclear. There are 12 residues in the CDR3. The ends were cut back, 3 bases at V and 7 bases at J, with 8 bases in the middle. Germline assignment: CDR1 LNHDA and CDR2 SQIVND (reference sequence). In nucleotides, the CDR3 is TGTGCCAGTAGTATCCCCCCAAATACGCAGTATTTT. Translated: CASSIPPNTQYF. The full variable domain, rest sourced from reference TRBV19 and TRBJ2-3, is DGGITQSPKYLFRKEGQNVTLSCEQNLNHDAMYWYRQDPGQGLRLIYYSQIVNDFQKGDIAEGYSVSREKKESFPLTVTSAQKNPTAFYLCASSIPPNTQYFGPGTRLTVL.

V gene TRBV27 combines with J gene TRBJ2-1; 10 bases line up with TRBD2. This CDR3 is 15 amino acids long. Germline-derived CDR1 and CDR2 are MNHEY and SMNVEV (reference sequence). The V gene end was trimmed by 4 bases and the J gene end by 4 bases; junction bases not matched to a gene: 4. The chain's CDR3 is CASSSLLAGYNEQFF. As DNA, the CDR3 is TGTGCCAGCAGTTCCCTACTAGCGGGGTACAATGAGCAGTTCTTC.

This clone was found a few times. The chain combines TRBV5-1 with TRBJ2-7; 8 nucleotides agree with TRBD2. Germline assignment: CDR1 SGHRS and CDR2 YFSETQ. V shed 0 bases, J shed 3 bases, and the junction held 8 bases outside the gene matches. The CDR3 is 16 amino acids. The chain's CDR3 is CASSLAGRGRIYEQYF. Written as DNA, the CDR3 is TGCGCCAGCAGCTTGGCCGGGAGGGGTAGGATCTACGAGCAGTACTTC.

The V and J genes are TRBV6-5 and TRBJ1-1, with no clear D. V was clipped by 7 bases and J by 1 base, with 16 bases between them. The CDR3 runs to 15 residues. CDR1 and CDR2 from the germline V gene are MNHEY and SVGAGI. The CDR3 DNA reads as TGTGCCAGCATAAAGCTGACCCTAGGGAACACTGAAGCTTTCTTT. Its protein product is CASIKLTLGNTEAFF.

V is TRBV15 and J is TRBJ2-7, with 7 bases matching TRBD1. After removal of 5 bases from V and 2 bases from J, the junction contained 6 bases not matched to a gene. CDR1 LNHNV and CDR2 YYDKDF come from the germline V gene (reference sequence). The CDR3 is made up of 14 amino acids. CDR3 loop: CATSANRGTYEQYF. In DNA form, the CDR3 reads TGTGCCACCAGCGCAAACAGGGGAACCTACGAGCAGTACTTC.